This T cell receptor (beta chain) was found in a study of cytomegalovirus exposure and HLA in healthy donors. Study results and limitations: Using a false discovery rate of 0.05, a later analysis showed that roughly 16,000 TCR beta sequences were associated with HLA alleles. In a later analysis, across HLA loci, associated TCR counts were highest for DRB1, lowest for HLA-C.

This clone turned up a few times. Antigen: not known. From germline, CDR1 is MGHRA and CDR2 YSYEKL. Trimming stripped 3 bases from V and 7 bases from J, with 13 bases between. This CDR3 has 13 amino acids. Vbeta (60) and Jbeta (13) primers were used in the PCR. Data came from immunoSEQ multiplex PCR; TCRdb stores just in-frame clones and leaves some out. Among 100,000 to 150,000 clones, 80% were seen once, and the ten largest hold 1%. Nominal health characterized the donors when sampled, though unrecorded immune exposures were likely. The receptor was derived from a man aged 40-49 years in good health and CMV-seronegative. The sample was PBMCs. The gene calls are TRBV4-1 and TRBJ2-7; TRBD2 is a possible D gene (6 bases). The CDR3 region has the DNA TGCGCCAGCAGCCACGGACTACGGGCGGAGCAGTACTTC. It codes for CASSHGLRAEQYF.